Listed here are 22 T cell receptor beta chains from one sample, sequenced in a study of T cell responses to AZD1222 COVID-19 vaccine. Sequencing was performed with immunoSEQ multiplex PCR; in TCRdb, only in-frame clones are kept and a portion is missing. The sample includes approximately 130,000 clones, 70% to 90% of them seen just once. The sequences come from peripheral blood, collected 28 days after the second AZD1222 dose. The receptors were sampled from an adult who received the AZD1222 COVID-19 vaccine.

The J gene is TRBJ2-1, the V gene TRBV7-9, with a weak D call TRBD2 (6 bases). CDR1 and CDR2 (germline): SEHNR, FQNEAQ (reference sequence). CDR3 length: 15 residues. With 4 bases removed from V and 0 bases from J, the gap between germline ends came to 10 bases. The CDR3 is CASSSLRGSYNEQFF. CDR3 DNA: TGTGCCAGCAGCTCTCTGCGGGGCTCCTACAATGAGCAGTTCTTC.

The chain uses TRBV19 and TRBJ1-3; weak D call: TRBD1 (5 bases). V was pared by 7 bases and J by 3 bases, with 10 bases between. Germline lookup yields CDR1 LNHDA and CDR2 SQIVND (reference sequence). This CDR3 has 13 amino acids. The DNA for the CDR3 is TGTGCCAGTACCCTCCAGGGTGGAAACACCATATATTTT. Encoded protein: CASTLQGGNTIYF.

The chain combines TRBV7-3 with TRBJ1-2, with D possibly being TRBD1 (5 bases). Trimming pared 5 bases from V and 4 bases from J, leaving 17 bases between. Germline assignment: CDR1 SGHTA and CDR2 FQGTGA. This CDR3 spans 15 amino acids. CDR3 DNA sequence: TGTGCCAGCAGCCCTGGGGACGGCAACTCCTATGGCTACACCTTC. It is translated as CASSPGDGNSYGYTF.

For the CDR3, the DNA is TGTGCCATCAGTGAGTCCACGGGGAGAGCTAACTATGGCTACACCTTC. Residues: CAISESTGRANYGYTF. The gene calls are TRBV10-3 and TRBJ1-2, with D hard to call. V lost 0 bases, J lost 0 bases, and 11 bases lay in between. Germline CDR1 reads ENHRY; CDR2 reads SYGVKD. The CDR3 is made up of 16 amino acids.

The V gene is TRBV9, the J gene TRBJ2-3, with unresolved D. Germline CDR1 SGDLS, CDR2 YYNGEE. The CDR3 loop spans 12 amino acids. V lost 0 bases and J lost 6, with 5 bases in between. CDR3 DNA sequence: TGTGCCAGCAGCGTAGGAAAGGATACGCAGTATTTT. Amino acids: CASSVGKDTQYF. Looking up the rest from reference TRBV9 and TRBJ2-3 gives the full variable domain: DSGVTQTPKHLITATGQRVTLRCSPRSGDLSVYWYQQSLDQGLQFLIQYYNGEERAKGNILERFSAQQFPDLHSELNLSSLELGDSALYFCASSVGKDTQYFGPGTRLTVL.

The chain uses TRBV5-5 and TRBJ2-2, with D possibly matching TRBD2 (5 bases). This CDR3 spans 15 amino acids. Germline V gives CDR1 SGHKS, CDR2 YYEKEE (reference sequence). Trimming shortened V by 2 bases and J by 4 bases, and 12 bases separated the two germline ends. DNA for the CDR3: TGTGCCAGCAGCTTTGGGGTAGGGAGCACCGGGGAGCTGTTTTTT. Its protein product is CASSFGVGSTGELFF.

This chain links TRBV6-6 with TRBJ1-2, with D maybe TRBD1 (6 bases). Germline CDR1 reads MNHNY; CDR2 reads SVGAGI (reference sequence). With 7 bases removed from V and 2 bases from J, the gap between germline ends came to 17 bases. The CDR3 is made up of 15 amino acids. DNA for the CDR3: TGTGCCAGCACCCCCGGTGGGGACACCAACTATGGCTACACCTTC. Encoded protein: CASTPGGDTNYGYTF.

The table lists this clone with a count of one. This chain connects TRBV6-1 to TRBJ1-2; TRBD1 might be the D (5 bases). CDR1 MNHNS and CDR2 SASEGT come from the germline V gene. V lost 3 bases, J lost 4 bases, and 18 bases lay in between. This CDR3 spans 16 amino acids. The CDR3 DNA sequence: TGTGCCAGCAGTGAGGGAGGGTTAAGGGGCGTCTATGGCTACACCTTC. Its translation: CASSEGGLRGVYGYTF.

The chain links TRBV18 to TRBJ1-1; TRBD1 matches 7 bases. Germline CDR1 reads KGHSH; CDR2 reads LQKENI. CDR3 size: 15 residues. The V gene end was trimmed by 3 bases and the J gene end by 5 bases; junction bases not matched to a gene: 9. The CDR3 loop is CASSPRTGRGTEAFF. In DNA form, the CDR3 reads TGTGCCAGCTCACCGCGGACAGGCCGGGGTACTGAAGCTTTCTTT.

The chain links TRBV7-2 to TRBJ1-3, with D perhaps TRBD1 (5 bases). The CDR3 consists of 15 residues. Germline CDR1 SGHTA, CDR2 FQGNSA. V was clipped by 7 bases and J by 4 bases, with 17 bases between them. CDR3 sequence: CASIPPGRQGNTIYF. Here the CDR3 DNA reads TGTGCCAGCATCCCACCGGGGCGGCAAGGAAACACCATATATTTT.

The chain uses TRBV19 and TRBJ1-1, with D tentatively TRBD1 (6 bases). CDR3 length: 12 amino acids. In germline, CDR1 is LNHDA, CDR2 SQIVND (reference sequence). V lost 3 bases and J lost 10, with 12 bases in between. The CDR3 loop reads CASSIHRGRAFF. In DNA form, the CDR3 reads TGTGCCAGTAGTATCCATAGGGGGAGAGCTTTCTTT.

This chain connects TRBV7-9 to TRBJ1-6, with 8 nucleotides matching TRBD1. Germline CDR1 SEHNR, CDR2 FQNEAQ (reference sequence). The CDR3 extends over 16 amino acids. V dropped 5 bases and J dropped 4; count of bases not matched to a gene: 7. CDR3 sequence: CASSRLGDRYNSPLHF. CDR3 in DNA: TGTGCCAGCAGCCGCCTAGGGGACAGGTATAATTCACCCCTCCACTTT.

The chain employs TRBV24-1 and TRBJ1-2; 9 bases line up with TRBD1. The CDR3 has 15 residues. V was pared by 4 bases and J by 6 bases, with 8 bases of the junction left unmatched. Germline V gene sequence: CDR1 KGHDR, CDR2 SFDVKD. DNA of the CDR3: TGTGCCACCAGTGACCCTCGGACAGGGGAAAATGGCTACACCTTC. Its translation: CATSDPRTGENGYTF.

The V call is TRBV6-1, the J call TRBJ2-1; D is unclear. This CDR3 contains 17 residues. Germline V lookup: CDR1 MNHNS, CDR2 SASEGT. V was cut by 3 bases and J by 1 base, with 16 bases left in between. CDR3: CASSERGRSHSYNEQFF. The CDR3, as DNA: TGTGCCAGCAGTGAGCGAGGCAGATCCCATTCCTACAATGAGCAGTTCTTC.

V is TRBV4-3 and J is TRBJ1-3; TRBD1 is a possible D gene (5 bases). Trimming stripped 1 base from V and 0 bases from J, with 10 bases between. The CDR3 contains 16 residues. Per the germline V gene, CDR1 is LGHNA and CDR2 is YSLEER. The CDR3 DNA sequence: TGCGCCAGCAGCCAAGCTCAGGGCCACTCTGGAAACACCATATATTTT. Translating gives CASSQAQGHSGNTIYF.

The J gene is TRBJ1-5, the V gene TRBV5-1; a weak D match, TRBD1 (5 bases). CDR3 size: 15 residues. CDR1 SGHRS and CDR2 YFSETQ come from the germline V gene. V was pared by 0 bases and J by 1 base, with 8 bases between. The CDR3 region is CASSLAPGSNQPQHF. CDR3 coding DNA: TGCGCCAGCAGCTTGGCTCCAGGGAGCAATCAGCCCCAGCATTTT.

The chain combines TRBV12-3 or TRBV12-4 with TRBJ1-2, with D uncertain. CDR3 length equals 13 residues. The germline V and J ends were trimmed by 5 bases and 5 bases, with 12 bases remaining between them. This CDR3 is CASSPGGWYGYTF. The CDR3 DNA sequence: TGTGCCAGCAGTCCCGGCGGGTGGTATGGCTACACCTTC.

The chain has TRBV7-2 and TRBJ2-5; D remains ambiguous. V was clipped by 5 bases and J by 1 base, with 11 bases between them. The CDR3 has 14 residues. Germline V lookup: CDR1 SGHTA, CDR2 FQGNSA. CDR3 loop: CASSPGRVQETQYF. The CDR3 DNA follows: TGTGCCAGCAGCCCCGGACGGGTCCAAGAGACCCAGTACTTC.

This clone showed up just a few times. The chain has TRBV19 and TRBJ1-1; possible D gene TRBD1, 5 bases. V was cut by 4 bases and J by 4 bases, with 10 bases left in between. From germline, CDR1 is LNHDA and CDR2 SQIVND (reference sequence). The CDR3 totals 13 residues. Written as DNA, the CDR3 is TGTGCCAGTAGTAACCCAGGGCGCACTGAAGCTTTCTTT. This gives the protein CASSNPGRTEAFF.

The chain has TRBV29-1 and TRBJ1-5; D is possibly TRBD1 (6 bases). Germline loops: CDR1 SQVTM, CDR2 ANQGSEA. V was cut by 4 bases and J by 5 bases, with 12 bases left in between. The CDR3 totals 13 residues. This CDR3 reads CSVVSGEHQPQHF. For the CDR3, the DNA is TGCAGCGTTGTGTCAGGGGAACATCAGCCCCAGCATTTT.

The V call is TRBV6-1, the J call TRBJ1-5; D possibly corresponds to TRBD1 (6 bases). This CDR3 region has 17 residues. With 1 base removed from V and 2 bases from J, the gap between germline ends came to 15 bases. Germline V CDR1 and CDR2: MNHNS, SASEGT. The CDR3 nucleotides read TGTGCCAGCAGTGAAGGGTTGCAGGGGAGAGGCAATCAGCCCCAGCATTTT. It translates to CASSEGLQGRGNQPQHF.

The J gene is TRBJ2-1, the V gene TRBV2; 7 positions match TRBD1. The junction had 12 bases not matched to a gene; V was cut back by 5 bases and J by 8 bases. The CDR3 covers 15 residues. Germline V gene data show CDR1 as SNHLY and CDR2 as FYNNEI. The CDR3 bases are TGTGCCAGCAGTATACAGGGGCCTGGGGGCGATGAGCAGTTCTTC. Amino acids: CASSIQGPGGDEQFF.